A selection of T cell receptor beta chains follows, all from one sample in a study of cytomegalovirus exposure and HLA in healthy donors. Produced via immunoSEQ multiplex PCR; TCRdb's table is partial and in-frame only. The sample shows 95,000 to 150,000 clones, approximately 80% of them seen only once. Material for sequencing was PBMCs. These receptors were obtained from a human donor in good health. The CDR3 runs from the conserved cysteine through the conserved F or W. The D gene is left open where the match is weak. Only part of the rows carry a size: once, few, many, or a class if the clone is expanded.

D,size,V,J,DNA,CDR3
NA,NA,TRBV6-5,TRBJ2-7,TGTGCCAGCAGTTACGGGAGTGAGCAGTACTTC,CASSYGSEQYF
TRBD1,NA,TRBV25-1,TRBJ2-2,TGTGCCAGCAGAGGGACAGGGGGAAGCGGCGGGGAGCTGTTTTTT,CASRGTGGSGGELFF
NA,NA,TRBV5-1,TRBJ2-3,TGCGCCAGCAGCTTGGGGGGCAGAACTAGCACAGATACGCAGTATTTT,CASSLGGRTSTDTQYF
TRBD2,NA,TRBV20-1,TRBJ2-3,TGCAGTGCTAGGCTCCGAGCGGGGTTT,CSARLRAGF
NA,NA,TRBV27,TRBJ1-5,TGTGCCAGACACGCACCCGGGAGGAGCAATCAGCCCCAGCATTTT,CARHAPGRSNQPQHF
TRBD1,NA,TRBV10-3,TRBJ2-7,TGTGCCATCACCCAGGGGGCCTACTACGAGCAGTACTTC,CAITQGAYYEQYF
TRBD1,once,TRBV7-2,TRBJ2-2,TGTGCCAGCAGCTCTTATCCGGGACAGGGGGAAGACACCGGGGAGCTGTTTTTT,CASSSYPGQGEDTGELFF
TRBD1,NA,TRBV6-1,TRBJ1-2,TGTGCCAGCAGGTTCGACAGGGGCGGCTACACCTTC,CASRFDRGGYTF
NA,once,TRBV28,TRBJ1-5,TGTGCCAGCACCGTAGCGGGGGGGCTTTTGAGCAATCAGCCCCAGCATTTT,CASTVAGGLLSNQPQHF
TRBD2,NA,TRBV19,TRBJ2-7,TGTGCCAGTAGTATCCCCCGGGAGGTGCGCAACGAGCAGTACTTC,CASSIPREVRNEQYF
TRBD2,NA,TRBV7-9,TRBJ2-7,TGTGCCAGCAGCTTAGTTCGGGGGAGGGCCCGCTACGAGCAGTACTTC,CASSLVRGRARYEQYF
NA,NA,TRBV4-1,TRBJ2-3,TGCGCCAGCAGCCAAGTGGGGGGGCAGGATACGCAGTATTTT,CASSQVGGQDTQYF
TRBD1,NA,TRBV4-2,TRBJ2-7,TGTGCCAGCAGCCGAGGCGGGACAGGGAGTTACGAGCAGTACTTC,CASSRGGTGSYEQYF
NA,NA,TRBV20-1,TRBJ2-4,TGCAGTGAACGGGGGAAAAACATTCAGTACTTC,CSERGKNIQYF
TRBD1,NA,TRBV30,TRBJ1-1,TGTGCCTGGACTACCGGACAGGGTCCGAACACTGAAGCTTTCTTT,CAWTTGQGPNTEAFF
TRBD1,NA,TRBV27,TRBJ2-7,TGTGCCAGCAGTGATCCCGGGACAGGACGCTACGAGCAGTACTTC,CASSDPGTGRYEQYF
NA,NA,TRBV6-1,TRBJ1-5,TGTGCCAGCGGGGGGTACAATCAGCCCCAGCATTTT,CASGGYNQPQHF
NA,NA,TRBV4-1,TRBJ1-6,TGCGCCAGCAGCCAAGATGACACGAGCTCCTATAATTCACCCCTCCACTTT,CASSQDDTSSYNSPLHF
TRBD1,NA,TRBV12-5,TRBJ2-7,TGTGCTAGTGCCCCTGAAGGCAGGGGGCTGGACGAGCAGTACTTC,CASAPEGRGLDEQYF
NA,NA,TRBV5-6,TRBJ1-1,TGTGCCAGCAGCCCATGGCGGGCACCGGCTGAAGCTTTCTTT,CASSPWRAPAEAFF
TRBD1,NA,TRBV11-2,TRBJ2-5,TGTGCCAGCAGCCCCGACAGGGGGGGGCACCAAGAGACCCAGTACTTC,CASSPDRGGHQETQYF
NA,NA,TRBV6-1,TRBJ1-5,TGTGCCAGCAGTGAATCCAGGGAAGGACAGCCCCAGCATTTT,CASSESREGQPQHF
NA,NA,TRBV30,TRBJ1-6,TGTGCCTGGAGCCAAACAGGGTTAAGGTTTTCACCCCTCCACTTT,CAWSQTGLRFSPLHF
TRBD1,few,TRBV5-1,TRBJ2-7,TGCGCCAGCAGCCCACCGACAGGGTCCCCTGCCTACGAGCAGTACTTC,CASSPPTGSPAYEQYF
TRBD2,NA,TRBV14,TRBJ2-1,TGTGCCAGCAGCCAAGATTCGACTAGCGGGAATGAGCAGTTCTTC,CASSQDSTSGNEQFF
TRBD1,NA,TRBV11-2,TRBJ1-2,TGTGCCAGCGGGGGACAGGGCCCGGAATCCTTC,CASGGQGPESF
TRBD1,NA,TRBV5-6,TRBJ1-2,TGTGCCAGCAGCCGAAAGGGGGCTGGCTATGGCTACACCTTC,CASSRKGAGYGYTF
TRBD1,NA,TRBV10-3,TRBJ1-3,TGTGCCATCAGTGAGTCTCGACAGGGGAGTATCTCTGGAAACACCATATATTTT,CAISESRQGSISGNTIYF
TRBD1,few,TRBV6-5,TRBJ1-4,TGTGCCAGCAGTACAACAGGGGCAACTAATGAAAAACTGTTTTTT,CASSTTGATNEKLFF
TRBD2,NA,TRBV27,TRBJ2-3,TGTGCCAGCAGTTTAGAAGGCACTAGCGGGTTGACAGATACGCAGTATTTT,CASSLEGTSGLTDTQYF
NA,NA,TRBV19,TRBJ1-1,TGTGCCAGTACCCTAGGGGGGGGCTGGACAACTGAAGCTTTCTTT,CASTLGGGWTTEAFF
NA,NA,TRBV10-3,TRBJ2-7,TGTGCCATCAGTGACCCTCGAGGGAGCGAGCAGTACTTC,CAISDPRGSEQYF
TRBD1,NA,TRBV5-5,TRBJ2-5,TGTGCCAGCAGCTTGGCACCGGGACAGAAAGAGACCCAGTACTTC,CASSLAPGQKETQYF
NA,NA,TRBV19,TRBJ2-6,TGTGCCAGTAGTGCCTGGGGGGGCCCTCCCGCCGGGGCCAACGTCCTGACTTTC,CASSAWGGPPAGANVLTF
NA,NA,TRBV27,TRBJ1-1,TGTGCCAGCGCGGACATCCTGAACACTGAAGCTTTCTTT,CASADILNTEAFF
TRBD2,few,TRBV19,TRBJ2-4,TGTGCCAGTAGTATAGATGCCGGACTAGCGGGAGTAGCCAAAAACATTCAGTACTTC,CASSIDAGLAGVAKNIQYF
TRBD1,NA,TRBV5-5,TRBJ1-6,TGTGCCAGCAGGGCGACAGGGTTGAATTCACCCCTCCACTTT,CASRATGLNSPLHF
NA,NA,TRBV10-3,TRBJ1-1,TGTGCCATCAGTGGACGGGGATCGAACACTGAAGCTTTCTTT,CAISGRGSNTEAFF
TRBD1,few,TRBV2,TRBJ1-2,TGTGCCAGCACCATTGCCGGGACAGTCATTTATGGCTACACCTTC,CASTIAGTVIYGYTF
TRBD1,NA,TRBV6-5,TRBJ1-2,TGTGCCAGCAGTTACTCGAGAGGGGGCGCGAACTATGGCTACACCTTC,CASSYSRGGANYGYTF
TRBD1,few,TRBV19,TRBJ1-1,TGTGCCAGTAGTATGACAGGGGTTTTGGCTGAAGCTTTCTTT,CASSMTGVLAEAFF
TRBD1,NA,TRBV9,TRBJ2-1,TGTGCCAGCAGCAAGACGGGACAGCCAAGACTTAACAATGAGCAGTTCTTC,CASSKTGQPRLNNEQFF
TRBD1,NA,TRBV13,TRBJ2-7,TGTGCCAGCAGCGGGACAGGGGACTACGAGCAGTACTTC,CASSGTGDYEQYF
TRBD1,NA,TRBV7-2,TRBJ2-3,TGTGCCAGCAGCCCCTGGGACAGGGAAACAGATACGCAGTATTTT,CASSPWDRETDTQYF
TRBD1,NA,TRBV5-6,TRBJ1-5,TGTGCCAGCAGCCTAACCGGGACAGGGGTACAGCCCCAGCATTTT,CASSLTGTGVQPQHF
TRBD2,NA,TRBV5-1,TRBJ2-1,TGCGCCAGCAGCTTGGAGGTGGGAGGGCCGTGGAATGAGCAGTTCTTC,CASSLEVGGPWNEQFF
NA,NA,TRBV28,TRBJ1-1,TGTGCCAGCAGTCCCCTACCCCCCCGAGGAGCTTTCTTT,CASSPLPPRGAFF
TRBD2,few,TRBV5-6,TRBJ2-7,TGTGCCAGCAGCCCCGGAGCGGGAGGGCTGCACGAGCAGTACTTC,CASSPGAGGLHEQYF
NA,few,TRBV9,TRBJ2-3,TGTGCCAGCAGCGGGACCGACGGGGGCACAGATACGCAGTATTTT,CASSGTDGGTDTQYF
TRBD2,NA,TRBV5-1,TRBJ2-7,TGCGCCAGCAGCCCCTCGGCGCCAAGCGGGGTGTCCTACGAGCAGTACTTC,CASSPSAPSGVSYEQYF
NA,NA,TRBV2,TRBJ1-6,TGTGCCAGCGGCCGGGGGGGTAGGAGCTCCTATAATTCACCCCTCCACTTT,CASGRGGRSSYNSPLHF
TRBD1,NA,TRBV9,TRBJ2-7,TGTGCCAGCAGCGTAGTCGGCCGGACAGGGCCTAACGACTCCTACGAGCAGTACTTC,CASSVVGRTGPNDSYEQYF
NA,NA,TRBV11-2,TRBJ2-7,TGTGCCAGCAGCTTTAGCGTGAGCGGGTCCTACGAGCAGTACTTC,CASSFSVSGSYEQYF
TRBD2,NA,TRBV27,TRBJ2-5,TGTGCCAGCAGTCCCTGGGGGCTAGCGGGGGAGACCCAGTACTTC,CASSPWGLAGETQYF
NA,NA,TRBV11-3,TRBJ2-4,TGTGCCAGCAGCTTAAAAGCGACAGCACTAGCCAAAAACATTCAGTACTTC,CASSLKATALAKNIQYF
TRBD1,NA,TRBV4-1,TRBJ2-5,TGCGCCAGCAGCCAAGTTAAGGGTACAGGGGCCCAAGAGACCCAGTACTTC,CASSQVKGTGAQETQYF
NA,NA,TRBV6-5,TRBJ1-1,TGTGCCAGCAACACACAGGGCTCTAACACTGAAGCTTTCTTT,CASNTQGSNTEAFF
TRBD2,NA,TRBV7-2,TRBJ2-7,TGTGCCAGCAGCTTAGGGACTAGCGGGAGCTACGAGCAGTACTTC,CASSLGTSGSYEQYF
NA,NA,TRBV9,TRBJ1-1,TGTGCCAGCAGGGCACCCCCGGGGGAAGCTTTCTTT,CASRAPPGEAFF